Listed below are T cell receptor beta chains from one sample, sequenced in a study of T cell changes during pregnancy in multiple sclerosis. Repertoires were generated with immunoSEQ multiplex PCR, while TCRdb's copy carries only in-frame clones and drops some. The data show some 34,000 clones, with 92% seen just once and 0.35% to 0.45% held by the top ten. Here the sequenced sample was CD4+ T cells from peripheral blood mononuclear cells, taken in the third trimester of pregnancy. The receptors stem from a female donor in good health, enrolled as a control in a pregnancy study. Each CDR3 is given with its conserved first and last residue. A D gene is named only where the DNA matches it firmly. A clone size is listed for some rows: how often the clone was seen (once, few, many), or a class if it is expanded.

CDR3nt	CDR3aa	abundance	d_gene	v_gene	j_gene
TGCGCCAGCAGCCAAGAGATGGGGCAACGCGGCTACACCTTC	CASSQEMGQRGYTF	NA	NA	TRBV4-3	TRBJ1-2
TGTGCCAGCAGCTTGGCAGGGGGACTTATCCCAGATACGCAGTATTTT	CASSLAGGLIPDTQYF	NA	NA	TRBV5-4	TRBJ2-3
TGTGCCAGCAGCGTAGACTCGGAGCTCTACGAGCAGTACTTC	CASSVDSELYEQYF	NA	NA	TRBV9	TRBJ2-7
TGTGCCAGCAGTCGTAGTAGCAATCAGCCCCAGCATTTT	CASSRSSNQPQHF	NA	NA	TRBV6-5	TRBJ1-5
TGTGCCAGCAGCGTACGGGCGGGGGGGGGCAATGAGCAGTTCTTC	CASSVRAGGGNEQFF	NA	TRBD2	TRBV9	TRBJ2-1
TGTGCCAGCAGCCCCGACAGGGGTGACATTCAGTACTTC	CASSPDRGDIQYF	NA	TRBD1	TRBV7-2	TRBJ2-4
TGTGCCAGCAGCCAAGATCGGGGGGAACTTGAAAAACTGTTTTTT	CASSQDRGELEKLFF	NA	NA	TRBV4-2	TRBJ1-4
TGTGCCAGCAGTACGCCGACTAGCGGGGCTTTAGATACGCAGTATTTT	CASSTPTSGALDTQYF	NA	TRBD2	TRBV28	TRBJ2-3
TGTGCCACCAGCAGAGATCGGGTGGGGTTGAGGACAGGCAACAATCAGCCCCAGCATTTT	CATSRDRVGLRTGNNQPQHF	NA	TRBD1	TRBV15	TRBJ1-5
TGTGCCAGCAGCTTATCAGCGTCGTATGGCTACACCTTC	CASSLSASYGYTF	NA	NA	TRBV5-5	TRBJ1-2
TGTGCCAGCAGCTTAAGACAGCCTCAGCACGAGCAGTACTTC	CASSLRQPQHEQYF	once	NA	TRBV7-9	TRBJ2-7
TGTGCCAGCAGCCAAGAACGCGAATATAACTACGAGCAGTACTTC	CASSQEREYNYEQYF	NA	NA	TRBV4-2	TRBJ2-7
TGTGCCAGCAGCTTAGAAGCGGGGCAGCCGATCTCTGGAAACACCATATATTTT	CASSLEAGQPISGNTIYF	NA	NA	TRBV13	TRBJ1-3
TGTGCCAGCAATAAAGGGGGACAAAATGAAAAACTGTTTTTT	CASNKGGQNEKLFF	NA	NA	TRBV5-4	TRBJ1-4
TGTGCCAGCAGTTACATTCAACGGGGAGGCTACACCTTC	CASSYIQRGGYTF	NA	NA	TRBV6-5	TRBJ1-2
TGCGCCAGCAGCCTCAACGCAGGGGGTTCACCCCTCCACTTT	CASSLNAGGSPLHF	few	TRBD1	TRBV4-1	TRBJ1-6
TGTGCCAGCAGCTCATTCTTACGGGACATGAACTTC	CASSSFLRDMNF	NA	NA	TRBV7-9	TRBJ2-7
TGTGCCAGCTCACCCCGACAGGGGCGGAACACTGAAGCTTTCTTT	CASSPRQGRNTEAFF	NA	TRBD1	TRBV18	TRBJ1-1
TGCGCCAGCAGCCAAGCGGCGAACACCGGGGAGCTGTTTTTT	CASSQAANTGELFF	NA	NA	TRBV4-1	TRBJ2-2
TGTGCCAGCAGTTCTGGGGGCACGAATTCACCCCTCCACTTT	CASSSGGTNSPLHF	NA	NA	TRBV6-5	TRBJ1-6
TGTGCCAGCTCACCTACCGGCGGGAACACCGGGGAGCTGTTTTTT	CASSPTGGNTGELFF	NA	NA	TRBV18	TRBJ2-2
TGTGCCAGCACGCCAGGGGGCTATGGCTACACCTTC	CASTPGGYGYTF	NA	TRBD1	TRBV6-6	TRBJ1-2
TGTGCCAGCAGTTACCGGACGGAAGGGGGACAGCCCCAGCATTTT	CASSYRTEGGQPQHF	NA	NA	TRBV6-6	TRBJ1-5
TGTGCCAGCAGGCCCGACAGGGGAGGTCAGCCCCAGCATTTT	CASRPDRGGQPQHF	NA	TRBD1	TRBV6-5	TRBJ1-5
TGTGCCAGCAGCTTACTAGACCCCGCGAGTTCGGCCCAGTACTTC	CASSLLDPASSAQYF	NA	NA	TRBV7-3	TRBJ2-5
TGCAGTGCTGGGGACACCCCCATCACCTTC	CSAGDTPITF	NA	NA	TRBV20-1	TRBJ1-2
TGTGCCAGCAGCTTCGCCATGGGGGCGTCTGGAAACACCATATATTTT	CASSFAMGASGNTIYF	few	NA	TRBV7-9	TRBJ1-3
TGTGCCAGCAGTGAGCGGACAGGGGGAAACTATGGCTACACCTTC	CASSERTGGNYGYTF	NA	TRBD1	TRBV6-1	TRBJ1-2
TGTGCCAGCAGCTTAGTGAAGGGGGCCGGCGGAGAGCAGTACTTC	CASSLVKGAGGEQYF	NA	TRBD1	TRBV7-2	TRBJ2-7
TGTGCCACCCGAGGCCGGGACAGGAACTATGGCTACACCTTC	CATRGRDRNYGYTF	NA	TRBD1	TRBV6-5	TRBJ1-2
TGTGCCAGTAGTGCTCCAGGGGACGGTTCGGAAAAACTGTTTTTT	CASSAPGDGSEKLFF	NA	NA	TRBV19	TRBJ1-4
TGTGCCAGCAGCTTGGGGTCAATCGGGAGCTACACCTTC	CASSLGSIGSYTF	NA	NA	TRBV5-8	TRBJ1-2
TGTGCCAGCACCACTCCATATGAGAATTCACCCCTCCACTTT	CASTTPYENSPLHF	few	NA	TRBV6-6	TRBJ1-6
TGTGCCAGCAGGGACCTACAGGGCATGAACACTGAAGCTTTCTTT	CASRDLQGMNTEAFF	NA	NA	TRBV6-1	TRBJ1-1
TGTGCCAGCAGCTTGGGCGCATCTAACTATGGCTACACCTTC	CASSLGASNYGYTF	NA	NA	TRBV5-4	TRBJ1-2
TGCGCCAGCAGCTTGGGACAGAACTCTGGAAACACCATATATTTT	CASSLGQNSGNTIYF	NA	NA	TRBV5-1	TRBJ1-3
TGTGCCAGCACGCCTGATAGTGTGCCCCGCACAGATACGCAGTATTTT	CASTPDSVPRTDTQYF	NA	NA	TRBV27	TRBJ2-3